This T cell receptor beta chain was profiled in a study of a mutant IDH1 vaccine in newly diagnosed glioma. Time point indicated: week 11, during vaccination. Every vaccine dose comprised 300 ug of mutant IDH1 20-mer peptide plus topical imiquimod. Donor diagnoses consisted of new WHO grade 3 or 4 IDH1-mutant, ATRX-lost astrocytomas. This CDR3 is 13 amino acids long. Trimming took 4 bases from V and 2 from J, leaving 9 bases between them. Germline loops: CDR1 SGDLS, CDR2 YYNGEE. Sequenced by immunoSEQ multiplex PCR; TCRdb stores in-frame clones only, minus some. Counted here are some 54,000 clones, 91% occurring once; the ten biggest clones make up roughly 2.3%. On this clone itself: Its specificity is not known.

The sequence came from a man in his fifties with glioma. Sequences were derived from PBMCs, sampled from a glioma patient whose treatment included an IDH1 peptide vaccine. V is TRBV9 and J is TRBJ2-5; D not resolved. CDR3 bases: TGTGCCAGCAGCCCCCAATTACAAGAGACCCAGTACTTC. Amino acids: CASSPQLQETQYF.